This entry is about one TCR beta chain. The source of the sample is a study of blood T cell repertoires in COVID-19. Study in general: The samples span acute and convalescent COVID-19 from the United States, Italy and Spain. Sources were T cells, B-cell-depleted T cells, or PBMCs; the material itself was cDNA or gDNA.

Per the study methods: The authors estimated nucleated cell counts from reference gene primer amplification. TCRdb's table, derived via immunoSEQ multiplex PCR, lists solely in-frame clones and lacks some. The DNA was the basis for D and trimming; V, J and clone size are from that table. The table includes about 160,000 clones, over 80% detected once. This CDR3 spans 14 amino acids. Germline V gene sequence: CDR1 LGHDT, CDR2 YNNKEL (reference sequence). The germline V and J ends were trimmed by 1 base and 3 bases, with 9 bases remaining between them. Sequencing used peripheral blood. The V and J genes are TRBV3-1 (or the pseudogene TRBV3-2) and TRBJ1-2; D remains unclear. This TCR was sampled from a woman aged 45 to 65 with acute or convalescent COVID-19. CDR3 DNA sequence: TGTGCCAGCAGCCAAGCCTGGGGAGACTATGGCTACACCTTC. Its protein is CASSQAWGDYGYTF.